The 4 T cell receptor beta chains listed next were all sequenced from one sample in a study of T cells in localized non-small cell lung cancer. The data were produced by immunoSEQ multiplex PCR, yet TCRdb's version contains in-frame clones alone and is incomplete. This sample has tens of thousands of clones; roughly 89% occur once, and the top ten carry about 14%. Material: peripheral blood, obtained before any cancer treatment. The source is a male donor aged 60 or over with stage I lung adenocarcinoma.

The chain has TRBV10-3 and TRBJ1-2; unclear D gene. Trimming took 2 bases from V and 4 from J, leaving 8 bases between them. CDR3 length: 13 residues. CDR1 is ENHRY, CDR2 SYGVKD, per germline. CDR3 sequence (DNA): TGTGCCATCAGTGAGGTCCAGTTCTATGGCTACACCTTC. It is translated as CAISEVQFYGYTF.

The V gene is TRBV28, the J gene TRBJ2-4; D is ambiguous. Per germline, CDR1 MDHEN and CDR2 SYDVKM. The CDR3 sequence is 14 residues long. V was trimmed by 6 bases and J by 2 bases, leaving 11 bases between them. CDR3 sequence reads: CASSPLGTKNIQYF. The DNA of the CDR3 is TGTGCCAGCAGCCCCCTGGGAACCAAAAACATTCAGTACTTC.

The chain employs TRBV5-6 and TRBJ2-2, with D hard to call. Trimming cost V 0 bases and J 6 bases, with 12 bases left between them. CDR1 and CDR2 from the germline V gene are SGHDT and YYEEEE. The CDR3 spans 15 residues. The CDR3 region has the DNA TGTGCCAGCAGCTTGGGGCCGGCGAGAGCCGGGGAGCTGTTTTTT. Translating gives CASSLGPARAGELFF.

The gene calls are TRBV7-2 and TRBJ2-1; perhaps TRBD2 as D (5 bases). CDR1 is SGHTA and CDR2 is FQGNSA in the germline V gene. Trimming removed 4 bases from V and 8 bases from J, with 18 bases in between. The CDR3 has 15 amino acids. DNA of the CDR3: TGTGCCAGCAGCTCCCAGGACTTGTTTCTGGATGAGCAGTTCTTC. Translated: CASSSQDLFLDEQFF.